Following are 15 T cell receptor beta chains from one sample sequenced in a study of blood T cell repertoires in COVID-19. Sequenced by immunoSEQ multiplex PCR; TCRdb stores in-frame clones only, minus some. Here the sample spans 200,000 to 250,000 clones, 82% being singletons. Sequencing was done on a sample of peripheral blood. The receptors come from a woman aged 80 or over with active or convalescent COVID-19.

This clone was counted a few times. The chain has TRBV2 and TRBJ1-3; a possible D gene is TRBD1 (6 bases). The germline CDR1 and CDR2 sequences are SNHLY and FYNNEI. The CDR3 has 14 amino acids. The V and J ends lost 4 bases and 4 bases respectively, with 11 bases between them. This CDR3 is CASSVIGTGNTIYF. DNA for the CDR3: TGTGCCAGCAGTGTGATTGGGACAGGAAACACCATATATTTT.

The CDR3 nucleotides are TGTGCCAGCAGTGAAATTCTTGAGCAGTACTTC. It yields the protein CASSEILEQYF. The chain couples TRBV2 to TRBJ2-7; D call uncertain. The CDR3 is 11 residues long. V dropped 2 bases and J dropped 7 bases, with 6 bases sitting between them. Germline loops: CDR1 SNHLY, CDR2 FYNNEI. Variable domain in full (rest from reference TRBV2 and TRBJ2-7): EPEVTQTPSHQVTQMGQEVILRCVPISNHLYFYWYRQILGQKVEFLVSFYNNEISEKSEIFDDQFSVERPDGSNFTLKIRSTKLEDSAMYFCASSEILEQYFGPGTRLTVT.

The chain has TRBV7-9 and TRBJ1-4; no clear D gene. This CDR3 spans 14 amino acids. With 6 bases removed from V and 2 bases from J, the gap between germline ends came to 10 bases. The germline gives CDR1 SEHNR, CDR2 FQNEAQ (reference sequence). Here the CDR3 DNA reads TGTGCCAGCAGTGAGGGTATTACTAATGAAAAACTGTTTTTT. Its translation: CASSEGITNEKLFF.

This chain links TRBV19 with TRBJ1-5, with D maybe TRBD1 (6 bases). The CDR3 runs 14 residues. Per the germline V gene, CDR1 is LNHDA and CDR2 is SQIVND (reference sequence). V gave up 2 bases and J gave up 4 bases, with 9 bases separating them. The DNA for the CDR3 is TGTGCCAGTAGTATACGGACAGAAAATCAGCCCCAGCATTTT. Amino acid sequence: CASSIRTENQPQHF.

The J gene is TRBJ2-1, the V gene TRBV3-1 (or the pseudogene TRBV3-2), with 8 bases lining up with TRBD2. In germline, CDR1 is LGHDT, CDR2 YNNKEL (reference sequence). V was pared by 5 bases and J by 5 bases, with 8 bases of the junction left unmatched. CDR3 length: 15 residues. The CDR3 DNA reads TGTGCCAGCAGCTTTAGCGGGATTTGGGACAATGAGCAGTTCTTC. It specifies CASSFSGIWDNEQFF.

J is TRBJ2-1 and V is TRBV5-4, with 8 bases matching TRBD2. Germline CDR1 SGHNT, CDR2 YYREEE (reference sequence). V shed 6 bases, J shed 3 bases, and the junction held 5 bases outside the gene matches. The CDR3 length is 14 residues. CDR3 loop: CASNVAGYYNEQFF. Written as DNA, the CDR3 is TGTGCCAGCAACGTAGCGGGATACTACAATGAGCAGTTCTTC. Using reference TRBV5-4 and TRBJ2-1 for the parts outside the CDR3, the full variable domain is ETGVTQSPTHLIKTRGQQVTLRCSSQSGHNTVSWYQQALGQGPQFIFQYYREEENGRGNFPPRFSGLQFPNYSSELNVNALELDDSALYLCASNVAGYYNEQFFGPGTRLTVL.

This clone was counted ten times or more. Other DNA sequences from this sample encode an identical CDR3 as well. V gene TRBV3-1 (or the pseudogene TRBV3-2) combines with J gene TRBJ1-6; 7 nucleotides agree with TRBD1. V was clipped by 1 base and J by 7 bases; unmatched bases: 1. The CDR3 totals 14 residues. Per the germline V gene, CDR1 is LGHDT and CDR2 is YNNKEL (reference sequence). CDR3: CASSQGQGNSPLHF. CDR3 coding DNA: TGTGCCAGCAGCCAAGGACAGGGAAATTCACCCCTCCACTTT.

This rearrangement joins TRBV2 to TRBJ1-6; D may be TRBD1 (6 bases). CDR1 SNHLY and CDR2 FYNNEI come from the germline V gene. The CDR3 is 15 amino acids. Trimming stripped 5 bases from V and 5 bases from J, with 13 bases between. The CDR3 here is CASSLDRPDNSPLHF. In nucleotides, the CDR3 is TGTGCCAGCAGTCTGGACAGACCCGATAATTCACCCCTCCACTTT.

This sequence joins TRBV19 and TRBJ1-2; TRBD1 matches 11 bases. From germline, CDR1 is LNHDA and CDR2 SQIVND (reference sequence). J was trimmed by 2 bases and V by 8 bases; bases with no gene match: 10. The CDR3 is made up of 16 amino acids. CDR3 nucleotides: TGTGCCAGTGTGGGGACAGGGGGTTCCTTAAACTATGGCTACACCTTC. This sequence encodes CASVGTGGSLNYGYTF.

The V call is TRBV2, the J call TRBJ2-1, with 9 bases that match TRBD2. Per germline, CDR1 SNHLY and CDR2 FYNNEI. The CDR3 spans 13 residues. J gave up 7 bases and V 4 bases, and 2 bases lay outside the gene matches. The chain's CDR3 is CASSGLAGNEQFF. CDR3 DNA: TGTGCCAGCAGTGGGCTAGCGGGAAATGAGCAGTTCTTC.

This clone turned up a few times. CDR3 region: CASSFARSSERKLFF. In DNA form, the CDR3 reads TGTGCCAGCAGTTTTGCCCGATCGTCTGAGCGAAAACTGTTTTTT. The chain links TRBV27 to TRBJ1-4; D unclear. The V gene lost 3 bases and the J gene lost 10 bases, with 18 bases spanning the gap. This CDR3 is built from 15 residues. CDR1 and CDR2 from the germline V gene are MNHEY and SMNVEV (reference sequence).

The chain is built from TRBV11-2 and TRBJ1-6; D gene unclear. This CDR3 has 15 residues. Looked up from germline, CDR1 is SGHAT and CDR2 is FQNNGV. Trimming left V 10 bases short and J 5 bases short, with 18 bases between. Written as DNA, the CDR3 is TGTGCCACCCGCCCCGCGCCAACAGATAATTCACCCCTCCACTTT. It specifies CATRPAPTDNSPLHF.

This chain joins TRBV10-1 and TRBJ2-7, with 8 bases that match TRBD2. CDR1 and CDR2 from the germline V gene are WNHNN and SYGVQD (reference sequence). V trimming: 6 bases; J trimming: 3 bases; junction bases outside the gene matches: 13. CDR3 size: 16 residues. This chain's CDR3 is CASSPSPGGGGYEQYF. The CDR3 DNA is TGCGCCAGCAGCCCCTCACCCGGGGGGGGCGGCTACGAGCAGTACTTC.

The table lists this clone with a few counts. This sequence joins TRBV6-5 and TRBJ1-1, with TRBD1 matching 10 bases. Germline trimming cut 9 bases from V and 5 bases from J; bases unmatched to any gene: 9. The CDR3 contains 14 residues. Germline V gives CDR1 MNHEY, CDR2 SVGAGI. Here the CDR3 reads CASFRGDRGTEAFF. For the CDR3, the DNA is TGTGCCAGTTTTCGAGGGGACAGGGGTACTGAAGCTTTCTTT.

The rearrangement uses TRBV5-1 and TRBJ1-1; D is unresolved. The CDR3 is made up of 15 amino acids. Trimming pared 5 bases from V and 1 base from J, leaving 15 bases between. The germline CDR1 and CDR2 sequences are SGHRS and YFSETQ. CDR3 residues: CASRVQWQSNTEAFF. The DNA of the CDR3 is TGCGCCAGCAGAGTTCAGTGGCAGTCGAACACTGAAGCTTTCTTT.